These 10 T cell receptor beta chains were sequenced from one sample in a study of T cell clonality in common variable immunodeficiency. General observations from the study: In common variable immunodeficiency, TCR beta chains reportedly carried fewer deletions and N-nucleotide insertions.

For these receptors, no antigen is known. TCRdb's copy holds only in-frame clones and misses some; the assay was immunoSEQ multiplex PCR. Singletons are absent from the sample, which has around 24,000 clones. The sequencing sample was made of peripheral blood mononuclear cells. All receptors derive from a human donor with common variable immunodeficiency.

There are a few counts of this clone. Coverage ceases 3 residues before the CDR3 finishes, and the germline J gene fills in the end. V and J are TRBV2 and TRBJ2-7; the D is unclear. V was trimmed by 6 bases and J by 1 base, leaving 13 bases between them. Germline V gene sequence: CDR1 SNHLY, CDR2 FYNNEI. The CDR3 has 14 amino acids. The CDR3 sequence: CASRAGLGSYEQYF. CDR3 DNA, as far as it was read: TGTGCCAGCAGGGCTGGGTTAGGGTCCTACGAG.

This clone came up many times. The read is 3 residues too short to cover the CDR3 end, so that end is filled in from the germline J gene. V is TRBV20-1 and J is TRBJ1-5, with TRBD1 matching over 7 bases. The CDR3 sequence is 17 residues long. V lost 6 bases, J lost 0 bases, and 14 bases stayed unmatched. In germline, CDR1 is DFQATT, CDR2 SNEGSKA (reference sequence). The covered CDR3 bases are TGCAGTGCCAGCCAACCGGGACAGTTACTTAGCAATCAGCCC. Translating it yields CSASQPGQLLSNQP. The whole CDR3 sequence is CSASQPGQLLSNQPQHF.

This clone was found many times. The read stops 3 residues short of the end of the CDR3; the missing end is completed from the germline J gene. The rearrangement uses TRBV20-1 and TRBJ1-2, with 8 positions matching TRBD1. Germline CDR1 and CDR2: DFQATT and SNEGSKA (reference sequence). V trimming: 4 bases; J trimming: 0 bases; junction bases outside the gene matches: 13. CDR3 length equals 17 residues. The CDR3 spells CSATGTGGLQANYGYTF. Incomplete CDR3 DNA: TGCAGTGCTACTGGGACAGGCGGACTCCAAGCTAACTATGGC.

This clone was found many times. The read is 3 residues too short to cover the CDR3 end, so that end is filled in from the germline J gene. The chain recombines TRBV20-1 with TRBJ2-4; the match to TRBD1 covers 10 bases. V lost 6 bases to trimming and J lost 4 bases; unmatched junction nucleotides: 6. Per germline, CDR1 DFQATT and CDR2 SNEGSKA (reference sequence). The CDR3 has 14 residues. The sequenced part of the CDR3 DNA is TGCAGTGCGCCGCCGGGACAGGGGAAAAACATT. Encoded protein: CSAPPGQGKNI. The full-length CDR3 reads as CSAPPGQGKNIQYF.

This clone was seen many times. The covered CDR3 bases are TGTGCCAGCAGGGGGGGGACTAGCGGGAGTCTCGAG. Residues: CASRGGTSGSLE. The full CDR3 reads CASRGGTSGSLEQYF. The chain links TRBV28 to TRBJ2-7; the match to TRBD2 covers 14 bases. The read stops 3 residues short of the end of the CDR3; the missing end is completed from the germline J gene. The V gene end was trimmed by 6 bases and the J gene end by 6 bases; junction bases not matched to a gene: 7. Germline V gene lookup returns CDR1 MDHEN and CDR2 SYDVKM. The CDR3 length is 15 residues.

This clone was detected many times. With the read ending 3 residues before the CDR3 end, the germline J gene is used to fill in that end. This chain joins TRBV18 and TRBJ1-2; D is undetermined. The germline V gene encodes CDR1 KGHSH and CDR2 LQKENI. CDR3 length: 13 residues. Trimming stripped 0 bases from V and 5 bases from J, with 7 bases between. The DNA read from the CDR3 is TGTGCCAGCTCACCACCAACACGATATGGC. Its protein product is CASSPPTRYG. The whole CDR3 is CASSPPTRYGYTF. Full variable domain (rest looked up from reference TRBV18 and TRBJ1-2): NAGVMQNPRHLVRRRGQEARLRCSPMKGHSHVYWYRQLPEEGLKFMVYLQKENIIDESGMPKERFSAEFPKEGPSILRIQQVVRGDSAAYFCASSPPTRYGYTFGSGTRLTVV.

In regard to this clone: The read ends 3 residues before the CDR3 terminus; that terminus is restored from the germline J gene. V gene TRBV19 combines with J gene TRBJ2-3; perhaps TRBD1 as D (6 bases). This CDR3 region has 17 residues. The V gene's germline CDR1 is LNHDA and CDR2 SQIVND (reference sequence). Deletions cut 3 bases from V and 6 bases from J, with 22 bases between. The covered CDR3 bases are TGTGCCAGTAGTATCTTGCGTACGACAGGCCTTCGGGATACG. Translated, it gives CASSILRTTGLRDT. The full CDR3 protein is CASSILRTTGLRDTQYF.

Comments on this clone: The CDR3 end falls 3 residues outside the read, so it is completed with the germline J gene. J is TRBJ2-5 and V is TRBV6-1; 9 nucleotides line up with TRBD2. The CDR3 is 15 residues long. From germline, CDR1 is MNHNS and CDR2 SASEGT. Trimming took 1 base from V and 5 from J; bases not matched to a gene: 5. The CDR3 protein is CASSEEGLAGETQYF. CDR3 DNA, as far as it was read: TGTGCCAGCAGTGAAGAGGGGCTAGCGGGGGAGACC.

This clone was recorded many times. From the germline J gene comes the end of the CDR3, since the read stops 3 residues before it. The chain couples TRBV18 to TRBJ2-1; 15 positions match TRBD2. V was pared by 6 bases and J by 9 bases, with 6 bases of the junction left unmatched. This CDR3 spans 15 amino acids. CDR1 is KGHSH and CDR2 is LQKENI in the germline V gene. Incomplete CDR3 DNA: TGTGCCAGCTCCCGGACTAGCGGGAGGGGCGGTGAG. Translation gives CASSRTSGRGGE. From start to end, the CDR3 is CASSRTSGRGGEQFF.

A note on this clone: The read terminates 3 residues ahead of where the CDR3 ends, so the germline J gene completes it. The chain couples TRBV2 to TRBJ2-5; 7 positions match TRBD2. CDR1 is SNHLY, CDR2 FYNNEI, per germline. The ends lost 6 bases at V and 1 base at J; junction bases unmatched: 8. The CDR3 is 15 amino acids. Incomplete CDR3 DNA: TGTGCCAGCAGGGGGGGGTCAGGGAGCCAAGAGACC. It codes for CASRGGSGSQET. The complete CDR3 reads CASRGGSGSQETQYF.